The entry below gives a single TCR beta chain sequence along with its context. These data come from a study of blood T cell repertoires in COVID-19. Germline V gene data show CDR1 as KGHSH and CDR2 as LQKENI. CDR3 length: 15 amino acids. Deletions cut 0 bases from V and 8 bases from J, with 14 bases between. The method was immunoSEQ multiplex PCR; TCRdb's version includes in-frame clones alone and lacks a portion of them. The sample yields about 130,000 clones, about 80% seen once. The sequenced sample consisted of peripheral blood. The chain couples TRBV18 to TRBJ2-4; D might be TRBD2 (6 bases). The sequence was collected from a woman aged 45-65 years with acute or convalescent COVID-19. CDR3 DNA: TGTGCCAGCTCACCACCGCAGGCAACGGGGGACATTCAGTACTTC. Residues: CASSPPQATGDIQYF.